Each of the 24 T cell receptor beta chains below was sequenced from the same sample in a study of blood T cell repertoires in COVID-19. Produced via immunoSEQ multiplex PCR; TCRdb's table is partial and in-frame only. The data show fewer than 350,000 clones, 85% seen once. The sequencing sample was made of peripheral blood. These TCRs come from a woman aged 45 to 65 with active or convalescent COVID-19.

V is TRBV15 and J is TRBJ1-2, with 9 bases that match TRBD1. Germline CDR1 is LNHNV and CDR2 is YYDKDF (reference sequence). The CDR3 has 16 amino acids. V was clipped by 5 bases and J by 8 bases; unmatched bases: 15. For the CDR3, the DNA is TGTGCCACCAGCGGACAATTAACCGGGACAGGGCACGGCTACACCTTC. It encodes CATSGQLTGTGHGYTF. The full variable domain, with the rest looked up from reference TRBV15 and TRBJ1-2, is DAMVIQNPRYQVTQFGKPVTLSCSQTLNHNVMYWYQQKSSQAPKLLFHYYDKDFNNEADTPDNFQSRRPNTSFCFLDIRSPGLGDTAMYLCATSGQLTGTGHGYTFGSGTRLTVV.

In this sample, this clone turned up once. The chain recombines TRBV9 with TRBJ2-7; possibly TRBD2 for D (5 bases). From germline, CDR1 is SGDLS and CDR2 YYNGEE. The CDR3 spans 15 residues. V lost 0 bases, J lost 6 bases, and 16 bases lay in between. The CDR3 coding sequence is TGTGCCAGCAGCGTAGGGGATGTCCCCAGCGGCGAGCAGTACTTC. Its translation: CASSVGDVPSGEQYF.

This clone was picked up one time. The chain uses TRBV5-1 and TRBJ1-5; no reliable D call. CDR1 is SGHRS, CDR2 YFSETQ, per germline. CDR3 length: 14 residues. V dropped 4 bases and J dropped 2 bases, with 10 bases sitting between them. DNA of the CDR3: TGCGCCAGCAGCCCTGGGAGTGGCAATCAGCCCCAGCATTTT. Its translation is CASSPGSGNQPQHF.

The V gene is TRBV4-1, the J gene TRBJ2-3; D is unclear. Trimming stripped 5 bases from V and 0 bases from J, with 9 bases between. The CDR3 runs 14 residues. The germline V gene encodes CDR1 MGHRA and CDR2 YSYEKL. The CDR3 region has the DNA TGCGCCAGCAGCGCCCAGACTAGCACAGATACGCAGTATTTT. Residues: CASSAQTSTDTQYF.

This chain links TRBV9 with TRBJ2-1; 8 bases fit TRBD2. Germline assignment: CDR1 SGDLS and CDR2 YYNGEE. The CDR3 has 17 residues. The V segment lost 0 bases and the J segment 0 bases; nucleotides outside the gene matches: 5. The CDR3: CASSVGTSRHSYNEQFF. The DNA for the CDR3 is TGTGCCAGCAGCGTAGGGACTAGCAGACACTCCTACAATGAGCAGTTCTTC.

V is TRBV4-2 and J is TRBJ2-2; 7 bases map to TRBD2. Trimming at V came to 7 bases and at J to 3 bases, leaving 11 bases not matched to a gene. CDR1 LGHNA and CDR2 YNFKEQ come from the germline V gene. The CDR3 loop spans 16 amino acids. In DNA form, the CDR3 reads TGTGCCAGCATGACTGGTTCTAGCGGCCACACCGGGGAGCTGTTTTTT. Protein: CASMTGSSGHTGELFF.

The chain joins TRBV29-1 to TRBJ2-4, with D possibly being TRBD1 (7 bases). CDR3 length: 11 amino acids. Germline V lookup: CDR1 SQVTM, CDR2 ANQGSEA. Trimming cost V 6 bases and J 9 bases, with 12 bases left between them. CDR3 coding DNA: TGCAGCGTCATCAGGGGGGCCATTCAGTACTTC. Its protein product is CSVIRGAIQYF.

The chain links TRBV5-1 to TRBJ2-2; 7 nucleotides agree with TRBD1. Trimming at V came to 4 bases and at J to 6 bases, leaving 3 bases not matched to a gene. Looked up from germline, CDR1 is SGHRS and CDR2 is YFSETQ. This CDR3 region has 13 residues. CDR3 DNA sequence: TGCGCCAGCAGCCTAGGGGGCTCCGGGGAGCTGTTTTTT. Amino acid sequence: CASSLGGSGELFF.

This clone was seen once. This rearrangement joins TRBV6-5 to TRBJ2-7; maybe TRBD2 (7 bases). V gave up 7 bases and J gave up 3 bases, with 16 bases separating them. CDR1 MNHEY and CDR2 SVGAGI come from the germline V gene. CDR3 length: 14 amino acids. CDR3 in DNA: TGTGCCAGCACCAAAAGGGGGGGCTTCTACGAGCAGTACTTC. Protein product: CASTKRGGFYEQYF.

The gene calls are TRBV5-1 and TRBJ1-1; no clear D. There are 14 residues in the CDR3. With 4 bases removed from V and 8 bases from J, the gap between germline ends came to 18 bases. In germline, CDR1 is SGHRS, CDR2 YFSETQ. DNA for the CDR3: TGCGCCAGCAGCGATCTCGGGAGAAGGAGAGAAGCTTTCTTT. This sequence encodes CASSDLGRRREAFF.

The CDR3, as DNA: TGTGCCACCAGTGGTTCAGGGGCCGCGAACACTGAAGCTTTCTTT. Translated: CATSGSGAANTEAFF. This chain joins TRBV24-1 and TRBJ1-1; D is perhaps TRBD1 (6 bases). Germline values: CDR1 KGHDR, CDR2 SFDVKD. This CDR3 has 15 residues. V was trimmed by 5 bases and J by 1 base, leaving 13 bases between them.

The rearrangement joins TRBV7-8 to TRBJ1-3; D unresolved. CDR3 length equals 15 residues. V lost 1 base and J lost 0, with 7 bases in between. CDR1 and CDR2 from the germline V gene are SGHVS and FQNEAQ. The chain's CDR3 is CASSLGSGSGNTIYF. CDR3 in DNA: TGTGCCAGCAGCTTAGGGTCGGGCTCTGGAAACACCATATATTTT.

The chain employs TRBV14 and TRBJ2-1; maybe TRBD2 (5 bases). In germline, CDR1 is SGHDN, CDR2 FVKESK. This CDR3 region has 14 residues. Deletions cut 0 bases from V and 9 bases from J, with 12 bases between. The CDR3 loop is CASSQEVRGSEQFF. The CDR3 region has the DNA TGTGCCAGCAGCCAAGAGGTCCGGGGTAGTGAGCAGTTCTTC.

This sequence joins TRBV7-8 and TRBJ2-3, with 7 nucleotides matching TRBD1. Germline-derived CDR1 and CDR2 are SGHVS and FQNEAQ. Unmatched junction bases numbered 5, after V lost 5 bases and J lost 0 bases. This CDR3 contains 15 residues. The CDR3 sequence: CASSADRVSTDTQYF. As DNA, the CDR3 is TGTGCCAGCAGCGCAGACAGGGTTAGCACAGATACGCAGTATTTT.

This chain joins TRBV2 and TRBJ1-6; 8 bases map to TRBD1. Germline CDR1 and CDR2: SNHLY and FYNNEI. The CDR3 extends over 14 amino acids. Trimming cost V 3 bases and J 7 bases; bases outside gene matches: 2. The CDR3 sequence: CASSDRGQNSPLHF. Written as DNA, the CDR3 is TGTGCCAGCAGTGACAGGGGGCAGAATTCACCCCTCCACTTT.

Here the CDR3 DNA reads TGCAGTGCTAGTGAACAGGGTCCTAGCTATGGCTACACCTTC. Translation gives CSASEQGPSYGYTF. The chain joins TRBV20-1 to TRBJ1-2, with D perhaps TRBD1 (6 bases). Germline V gene lookup returns CDR1 DFQATT and CDR2 SNEGSKA (reference sequence). V was shortened by 3 bases and J by 4 bases, with 15 bases between the two germline ends. The CDR3 covers 14 residues.

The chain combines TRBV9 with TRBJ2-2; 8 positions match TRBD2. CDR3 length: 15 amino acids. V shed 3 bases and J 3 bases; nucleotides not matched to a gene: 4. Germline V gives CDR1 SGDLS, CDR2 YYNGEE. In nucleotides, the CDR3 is TGTGCCAGCAGCGCCGGGACTAGTTACACCGGGGAGCTGTTTTTT. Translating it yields CASSAGTSYTGELFF.

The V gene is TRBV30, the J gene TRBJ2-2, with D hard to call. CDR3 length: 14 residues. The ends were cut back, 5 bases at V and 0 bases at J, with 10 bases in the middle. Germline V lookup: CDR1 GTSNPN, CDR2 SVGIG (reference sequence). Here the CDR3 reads CAWGQAANTGELFF. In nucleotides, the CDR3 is TGTGCCTGGGGTCAGGCCGCGAACACCGGGGAGCTGTTTTTT.

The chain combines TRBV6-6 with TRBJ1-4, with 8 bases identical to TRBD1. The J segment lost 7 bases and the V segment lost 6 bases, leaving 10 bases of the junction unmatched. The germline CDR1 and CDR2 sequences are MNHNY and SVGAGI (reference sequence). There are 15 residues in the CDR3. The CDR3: CASRAGQGRGEKLFF. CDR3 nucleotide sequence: TGTGCCAGCAGAGCCGGACAGGGTCGGGGTGAAAAACTGTTTTTT.

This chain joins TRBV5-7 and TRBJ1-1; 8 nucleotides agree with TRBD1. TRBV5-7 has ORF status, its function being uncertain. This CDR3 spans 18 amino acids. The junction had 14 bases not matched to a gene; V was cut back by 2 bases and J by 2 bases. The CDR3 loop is CASSLIRGLMGKNTEAFF. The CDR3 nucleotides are TGTGCCAGCAGCTTAATCAGGGGGCTGATGGGAAAAAACACTGAAGCTTTCTTT.

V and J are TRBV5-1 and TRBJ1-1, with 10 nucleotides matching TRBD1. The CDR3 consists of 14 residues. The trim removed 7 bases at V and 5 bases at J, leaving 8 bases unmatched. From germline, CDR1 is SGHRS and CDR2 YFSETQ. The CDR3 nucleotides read TGCGCCAGCTCCCGACAGGGGGCTGTTACTGAAGCTTTCTTT. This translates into CASSRQGAVTEAFF.

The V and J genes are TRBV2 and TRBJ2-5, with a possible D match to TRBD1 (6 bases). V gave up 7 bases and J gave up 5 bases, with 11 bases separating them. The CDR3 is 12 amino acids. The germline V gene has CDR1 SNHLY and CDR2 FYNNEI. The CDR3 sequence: CASTYQGETQYF. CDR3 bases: TGTGCCAGCACCTACCAGGGGGAGACCCAGTACTTC.

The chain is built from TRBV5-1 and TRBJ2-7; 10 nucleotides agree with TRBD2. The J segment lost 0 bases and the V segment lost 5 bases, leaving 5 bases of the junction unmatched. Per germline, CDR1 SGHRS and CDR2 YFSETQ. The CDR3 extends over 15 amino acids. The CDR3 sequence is CASRRTSGFSYEQYF. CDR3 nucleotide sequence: TGCGCCAGCAGGAGGACTAGCGGTTTCTCCTACGAGCAGTACTTC.

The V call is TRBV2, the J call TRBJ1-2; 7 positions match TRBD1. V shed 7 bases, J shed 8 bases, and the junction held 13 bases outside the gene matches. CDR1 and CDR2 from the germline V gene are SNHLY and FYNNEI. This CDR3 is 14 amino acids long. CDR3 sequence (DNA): TGTGCCAGCACCCCGGGGCAGGGGGAGAACGGCTACACCTTC. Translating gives CASTPGQGENGYTF.